This section outlines one T cell receptor (beta chain) sequence together with its context. Profiled with immunoSEQ multiplex PCR; TCRdb holds only in-frame clones, not every one. This table has 17,000 or so clones, over 75% appearing once. The sample comes from a study of T cell changes during pregnancy in multiple sclerosis. The source is a female donor in good health, enrolled as a control in a pregnancy study. Material: CD8+ T cells from peripheral blood mononuclear cells, obtained after pregnancy.

This CDR3 reads CASSQGSDQETQYF. CDR3 nucleotides: TGTGCCAGCAGCCAAGGGAGTGACCAAGAGACCCAGTACTTC. This chain uses TRBV4-2 with TRBJ2-5; D gene uncertain. The V end lost 1 base, the J end lost 0 bases, and 6 bases lay between the germline ends. CDR3 size: 14 residues. Germline V CDR1 and CDR2: LGHNA, YNFKEQ.